This TCR beta chain was identified in a study of tumor T cells in aggressive B-cell lymphoma. Only in-frame clones appear in the TCRdb table, and some are missing; sequencing was by immunoSEQ multiplex PCR. Among a few thousand clones, approximately 79% were seen once, and the ten largest hold 2.5% to 3%. The CDR3 sequence is 15 residues long. Trimming at V came to 2 bases and at J to 4 bases, leaving 7 bases not matched to a gene. Germline CDR1 reads SGHNT; CDR2 reads YYREEE (reference sequence). The chain couples TRBV5-4 to TRBJ2-3; 7 positions match TRBD1. This receptor was taken from an adult with diffuse large B cell lymphoma. Material for sequencing was tumor tissue. Here the CDR3 reads CASSLKQGRADTQYF. In DNA form, the CDR3 reads TGTGCCAGCAGCTTAAAACAGGGGCGGGCAGATACGCAGTATTTT.